This note documents a single T cell receptor (beta chain) sequence. No antigen is known for it. The sample is drawn from a study of T-cell reconstitution after alpha-beta-depleted transplantation in children. The germline gives CDR1 MGHRA, CDR2 YSYEKL. The J segment lost 6 bases and the V segment lost 4 bases, leaving 8 bases of the junction unmatched. The CDR3 spans 15 residues. Researchers prepared the TCRbeta library using unique molecular identifiers, the study reports. TCRdb re-derived calls from the PCR reads in MiXCR, one entry per CDR3 protein. This sample has hundreds of thousands of distinct CDR3 sequences, with less than 15% found just once. Points from the study as a whole: Several hundred expanded graft clones reportedly were the source of alpha-beta T cells about two months after transplant. Newly produced T cells mostly accounted for T-cell counts and diversity one year post-transplant.

The TCR sequence derives from a girl aged 2-10 years with congenital amegakaryocytic thrombocytopenia, due to receive a stem cell transplant. The V call is TRBV4-1, the J call TRBJ1-2, with TRBD1 identical over 10 bases. The material sequenced was PBMCs, taken before TCRalphabeta/CD19-depleted stem cell transplant. The CDR3 sequence: CASSPGQGTFDGYTF. CDR3 bases: TGCGCCAGCAGCCCGGGACAGGGGACTTTCGATGGCTACACCTTC.